A selection of T cell receptor beta chains follows, all from one sample in a study of T cell repertoires in cytomegalovirus infection. Each CDR3 protein gets one entry after TCRdb re-called the reads with MiXCR. Of roughly 600,000 distinct CDR3 sequences listed, more than 20% were seen once; the top ten hold 6.5% to 10%. Input material: CD8+ T cells from PBMCs. The receptors stem from a human donor in good health (CMV status not recorded). Some clones in this sample may be carry-over from other donors' samples. Each CDR3 is given with its conserved first and last residue. The D gene is left open where the match is weak. Some rows have no size entry. The others give once, few or many, or a class for an expanded clone.

d_call: .
j_call: TRBJ2-3
v_call: TRBV3-1
clone_size: .
cdr3_nt: TGTGCCAGCAGCCGTTCAGCGCGCGGGGGCGCATTCACAGATACGCAGTATTTT
cdr3_aa: CASSRSARGGAFTDTQYF

d_call: .
j_call: TRBJ1-5
v_call: TRBV7-8
clone_size: few
cdr3_nt: TGTGCCAGCAGCTTATACGGGAGAGGAAATCAGCCCCAGCATTTT
cdr3_aa: CASSLYGRGNQPQHF

d_call: .
j_call: TRBJ1-1
v_call: TRBV20-1
clone_size: .
cdr3_nt: TGCAGTGCTAGTGTTACGTCGGCGAACACTGGAGCTTTCTTT
cdr3_aa: CSASVTSANTGAFF

d_call: TRBD1
j_call: TRBJ1-1
v_call: TRBV4-2
clone_size: few
cdr3_nt: TGTGCCAGCAGCCAAGTGTGGGACAGGGACACTGAAGCTTTCTTT
cdr3_aa: CASSQVWDRDTEAFF

d_call: .
j_call: TRBJ2-1
v_call: TRBV7-2
clone_size: many
cdr3_nt: TGTGCCAGCAGCTCCAATAGCGAGACCTACAATGAGCAGTTCTTC
cdr3_aa: CASSSNSETYNEQFF

d_call: .
j_call: TRBJ2-2
v_call: TRBV7-9
clone_size: few
cdr3_nt: TGTGCCAGCCCGCCCTTGGCGAACACCGGGGAGCTGTTTTTT
cdr3_aa: CASPPLANTGELFF

d_call: .
j_call: TRBJ1-6
v_call: TRBV28
clone_size: few
cdr3_nt: TGTGCCAGCAACAGGGTAGAGTCTAATTCACCCCTCCACTTT
cdr3_aa: CASNRVESNSPLHF

d_call: TRBD2
j_call: TRBJ2-5
v_call: TRBV28
clone_size: .
cdr3_nt: TGTGCCAGCAGTTCATTAGCGGGGGTAAAAGAGACCCAGTACTTC
cdr3_aa: CASSSLAGVKETQYF

d_call: .
j_call: TRBJ2-5
v_call: TRBV10-3
clone_size: many
cdr3_nt: TGTGCCATCAGTGAGTCCTCCGAACTTCAAGAGACCCAGTACTTC
cdr3_aa: CAISESSELQETQYF

d_call: .
j_call: TRBJ2-3
v_call: TRBV12-3/TRBV12-4
clone_size: many
cdr3_nt: TGTGCCAGCAGTTTAGTCGGGGGATCGGCAGATACGCAGTATTTT
cdr3_aa: CASSLVGGSADTQYF

d_call: .
j_call: TRBJ2-1
v_call: TRBV7-9
clone_size: many
cdr3_nt: TGTGCCAGCAGCTTAACCGGGTCTCCAGGAGATGAGCAGTTCTTC
cdr3_aa: CASSLTGSPGDEQFF

d_call: .
j_call: TRBJ2-2
v_call: TRBV20-1
clone_size: few
cdr3_nt: TGCAGTGCTAGAGCTTGGACCCGAACAACGGGGGCCCTCGGGGAGCTGTTTTTT
cdr3_aa: CSARAWTRTTGALGELFF

d_call: .
j_call: TRBJ1-1
v_call: TRBV13
clone_size: .
cdr3_nt: TGTGCCAGCAGCTTAACGACCGGTGTAGCTGAAGCTTTCTTT
cdr3_aa: CASSLTTGVAEAFF

d_call: TRBD1
j_call: TRBJ1-5
v_call: TRBV7-8
clone_size: many
cdr3_nt: TGTGCCAGCAGCCTGCAGACAGGGGATTATCAGCCCCAGCATTTT
cdr3_aa: CASSLQTGDYQPQHF

d_call: TRBD1
j_call: TRBJ2-2
v_call: TRBV4-1
clone_size: .
cdr3_nt: TGCGCCAGCAGCCCCCTAGGACAGGGGGCGAGTACCGGGGAGCTGTTTTTT
cdr3_aa: CASSPLGQGASTGELFF

d_call: .
j_call: TRBJ1-4
v_call: TRBV25-1
clone_size: once
cdr3_nt: TGTGTCAGCAGCCACCCAAGGCAGCCTTTTGAAAAACTGTTTTTT
cdr3_aa: CVSSHPRQPFEKLFF

d_call: TRBD1
j_call: TRBJ2-7
v_call: TRBV20-1
clone_size: .
cdr3_nt: TGCAGTGCTAGAGATCGGCAGGGGGCAGGGGAGCAGTACTTC
cdr3_aa: CSARDRQGAGEQYF

d_call: .
j_call: TRBJ2-3
v_call: TRBV28
clone_size: .
cdr3_nt: TGTGCCAGCAGTCCTTGGGACCAAAGCGCAGATACGCAGTATTTT
cdr3_aa: CASSPWDQSADTQYF

d_call: .
j_call: TRBJ2-5
v_call: TRBV10-3
clone_size: few
cdr3_nt: TGTGCCATCAGTGAGTGGGGGGATCAAGAGACCCAGTACTTC
cdr3_aa: CAISEWGDQETQYF

d_call: .
j_call: TRBJ2-3
v_call: TRBV5-6
clone_size: few
cdr3_nt: TGTGCCAGCAGCCCAGCGGACAGATACACAGATACGCAGTATTTT
cdr3_aa: CASSPADRYTDTQYF

d_call: .
j_call: TRBJ2-1
v_call: TRBV7-6
clone_size: many
cdr3_nt: TGTGCCAGCAGCTCTCCCTTACACCCTTCGAAATACAATGAGCAGTTCTTC
cdr3_aa: CASSSPLHPSKYNEQFF

d_call: .
j_call: TRBJ2-3
v_call: TRBV7-8
clone_size: many
cdr3_nt: TGTGCCAGCAGCTTCGCCACAGATACGCAGTATTTT
cdr3_aa: CASSFATDTQYF

d_call: TRBD1
j_call: TRBJ1-5
v_call: TRBV23-1
clone_size: .
cdr3_nt: TGCGCCAGCAGTCCCCCGGGGGGACAGGTGAATCAGCCCCAGCATTTT
cdr3_aa: CASSPPGGQVNQPQHF

d_call: .
j_call: TRBJ2-1
v_call: TRBV4-3
clone_size: once
cdr3_nt: TGCGCCAACAGCCAAGAATTCACAGGGTTGAATGAGCAGTTCTTC
cdr3_aa: CANSQEFTGLNEQFF

d_call: .
j_call: TRBJ2-5
v_call: TRBV12-3/TRBV12-4
clone_size: few
cdr3_nt: TGTGCCAGCAGTCCCCGGTCGGGCGGGACCCAGTACTTC
cdr3_aa: CASSPRSGGTQYF

d_call: .
j_call: TRBJ2-2
v_call: TRBV28
clone_size: few
cdr3_nt: TGTGCCAGCAGAAACACTAGCCCAGCCGGGGAGCTGTTTTTT
cdr3_aa: CASRNTSPAGELFF

d_call: .
j_call: TRBJ1-2
v_call: TRBV20-1
clone_size: few
cdr3_nt: TGCAGTGCTAGAGGAGCAGCCGACCCCGGCGGCTACACCTTC
cdr3_aa: CSARGAADPGGYTF

d_call: TRBD1
j_call: TRBJ1-3
v_call: TRBV7-2
clone_size: few
cdr3_nt: TGTGCCAGCAGCCAGGGACAGGCTGGAAACACCATATATTTT
cdr3_aa: CASSQGQAGNTIYF

d_call: .
j_call: TRBJ1-4
v_call: TRBV20-1
clone_size: few
cdr3_nt: TGCAGTGCTAGTGGTGACGGGTCGATCGAAAAACTGTTTTTT
cdr3_aa: CSASGDGSIEKLFF

d_call: .
j_call: TRBJ2-5
v_call: TRBV20-1
clone_size: .
cdr3_nt: TGCAGTGCTAGGTCAGGAGGAGAGACCCAGTACTTC
cdr3_aa: CSARSGGETQYF

d_call: TRBD2
j_call: TRBJ2-1
v_call: TRBV11-2
clone_size: few
cdr3_nt: TGTGCCAGCAGCTTAGGCGGGACTAGCGGGTACAATGAGCAGTTCTTC
cdr3_aa: CASSLGGTSGYNEQFF

d_call: TRBD2
j_call: TRBJ2-1
v_call: TRBV6-5
clone_size: few
cdr3_nt: TGTGCCAGCAGTTACTCGACACTAGCGGGGGGCTATGAGCAGTTCTTC
cdr3_aa: CASSYSTLAGGYEQFF

d_call: TRBD1
j_call: TRBJ2-7
v_call: TRBV15
clone_size: .
cdr3_nt: TGTGCCACCAGCGGCGACAGGGCAAAGTACGAGCAGTACTTC
cdr3_aa: CATSGDRAKYEQYF

d_call: .
j_call: TRBJ2-1
v_call: TRBV28
clone_size: .
cdr3_nt: TGTGCCAGCAGTCCATTCTATGAAGGGGATGAGCAGTTCTTC
cdr3_aa: CASSPFYEGDEQFF

d_call: TRBD2
j_call: TRBJ2-7
v_call: TRBV29-1
clone_size: .
cdr3_nt: TGCAGCGTTGCTAGCGGGAACTCCTACGAGCAGTACTTC
cdr3_aa: CSVASGNSYEQYF

d_call: .
j_call: TRBJ2-2
v_call: TRBV29-1
clone_size: few
cdr3_nt: TGCAGCGTTGAAGATGGGGGGAGGACCGGGGAGCTGTTTTTT
cdr3_aa: CSVEDGGRTGELFF

d_call: .
j_call: TRBJ1-1
v_call: TRBV6-2/TRBV6-3
clone_size: .
cdr3_nt: TGTGCCAGCAGTTACTCTTGGGTGAACACTGAAGCTTTCTTT
cdr3_aa: CASSYSWVNTEAFF

d_call: TRBD1
j_call: TRBJ1-2
v_call: TRBV7-9
clone_size: few
cdr3_nt: TGTGCCAGCAGCCTCCGGACAGGGAGAGATGGCTACACCTTC
cdr3_aa: CASSLRTGRDGYTF

d_call: TRBD1
j_call: TRBJ1-1
v_call: TRBV29-1
clone_size: .
cdr3_nt: TGCAGCGTAAGAGGACAGGGCGCGGTGGCTTTCTTT
cdr3_aa: CSVRGQGAVAFF

d_call: .
j_call: TRBJ1-1
v_call: TRBV28
clone_size: .
cdr3_nt: TGTGCCAGCAGGCACAGGGTGAACACTGAAGCTTTCTTT
cdr3_aa: CASRHRVNTEAFF

d_call: .
j_call: TRBJ1-6
v_call: TRBV12-3/TRBV12-4
clone_size: many
cdr3_nt: TGTGCCAGCAGCGAGGGGGCCTATAATTCACCCCTCCACTTT
cdr3_aa: CASSEGAYNSPLHF